This T cell receptor beta chain was profiled in a study of technical replicates of blood from a handful of donors. This clone appeared a single time. This CDR3 is built from 14 residues. CDR1 and CDR2 from the germline V gene are WNHNN and SYGVQD (reference sequence). The junction had 4 bases not matched to a gene; V was cut back by 4 bases and J by 5 bases. Using immunoSEQ multiplex PCR, the repertoire was profiled, and TCRdb retains in-frame clones only, with some absent. The sample has approximately 81,000 clones; 90% to 98% are singletons. Sequencing was carried out using T cells isolated from PBMCs. The TCR was taken from a human donor in good health. The chain employs TRBV10-1 and TRBJ1-2; the match to TRBD1 covers 10 bases. In nucleotides, the CDR3 is TGCGCCAGCAGTGGACAGGGGGCGAGGTATGGCTACACCTTC. Protein sequence: CASSGQGARYGYTF.